This T cell receptor beta chain was profiled in a study of graft-versus-host responses after intestinal transplantation (dated by TCRdb to the early 2020s). Regarding the study in general: The transplants that recipients received were multivisceral, liver-intestinal, or isolated intestinal. Every recipient was given anti-thymocyte globulin induction, followed by about three years of maintenance tacrolimus and steroids. Graft-versus-host and host-versus-graft alloreactive T cell clones were tracked in the graft, circulation and bone marrow after intestinal transplantation using bulk TCR-beta CDR3 sequencing. To identify alloreactive clones, pre-transplant mixed lymphocyte reaction products were sequenced and compared with unstimulated pre-transplant donor and recipient T cells. A cohort of approximately 24 intestinal transplant recipients, including one retransplant, was enrolled, and 3 patients lacking pretransplant specimens were excluded. A peak of at least 4% donor T cells among recipient peripheral blood mononuclear cells was the definition used for donor T cell macrochimerism. Rather than going through the commercial service, samples from three later patients were sequenced in-house on an Illumina MiSeq and processed with MiXCR. Findings and caveats that apply to the study as a whole: Peak levels of circulating GvH clones were associated with declines in HvG clones early after transplant. GvH clones were detected in recipient bone marrow, and some appeared earlier in ileal mucosa or blood, consistent with an intestinal mucosal origin. The conclusions were limited by the relatively low number and heterogeneity of the intestinal transplant patients. In patients with donor T cell macrochimerism, the allografts had high GvH to HvG T cell clonal ratios.

Libraries were made using the immunoSEQ multiplex PCR assay. High-throughput TCR-beta CDR3 sequencing of genomic DNA from most patients was performed by Adaptive Biotechnologies. In the authors' own workflow: TCR sequencing data for roughly 20 patients were retrieved from Adaptive's ImmunoSEQ software; a few other patients were processed with MiXCR and VDJtools. CDR3 nucleotide sequences shared by donor and recipient were removed because the origin of these sequences could not be assigned. To be classed as alloreactive, a clone needed at least 2-fold expansion over unstimulated cells and a minimum CFSE-low frequency of 0.002% (template counts) or 0.001% (read counts). Clones detected in sequenced pre-transplant spleen, lymph node, or MLR CFSE-low populations of the donor or recipient were defined as mappable. The cumulative frequency of alloreactive clones was calculated as a percentage of all sequences, weighted by copy number. This immuneACCESS table, as held by TCRdb, lists in-frame sequences with V and J called but not all clones. Of the missing ones, under half trace to an unresolved V gene in checked studies; the others have no known cause. V and J calls plus clone size are reproduced from that table; the DNA served to infer D and trimming. This sample gives 29,000 or so clones in total; 85% to 95% of them show up just once. The ten largest clones capture 0.72% of the sample.

This clone was seen more than once but under ten times. Its cognate antigen has yet to be identified. No base quality values were provided; no much bigger clone lies one nucleotide off. The same CDR3 can be traced to other DNA sequences in this sample. V is cut back by 4 bases and J by 8 bases, with 6 bases in the junction unmatched. The CDR3 contains 13 residues, cysteine and phenylalanine counted. Just the 39-base CDR3 DNA is kept, in frame starting at base 1. Sequences MNHEY (CDR1) and SVGAGI (CDR2) are obtained from the germline V gene. Blood samples were collected up to 4 times in the first month after transplant and then at least monthly when available.

The chain was built from TRBV6-5 and TRBJ1-2; 8 of the junction bases match TRBD1. This clonotype was obtained from a human patient who received an intestinal transplant, so some T cells may come from the graft donor. Sequencing used PBMCs, obtained approximately 69 days after intestinal transplant. At the DNA level, the sequence is TGTGCCAGCAGTTTTCAGGGGGCAGGGGGCTACACCTTC. It specifies CASSFQGAGGYTF.